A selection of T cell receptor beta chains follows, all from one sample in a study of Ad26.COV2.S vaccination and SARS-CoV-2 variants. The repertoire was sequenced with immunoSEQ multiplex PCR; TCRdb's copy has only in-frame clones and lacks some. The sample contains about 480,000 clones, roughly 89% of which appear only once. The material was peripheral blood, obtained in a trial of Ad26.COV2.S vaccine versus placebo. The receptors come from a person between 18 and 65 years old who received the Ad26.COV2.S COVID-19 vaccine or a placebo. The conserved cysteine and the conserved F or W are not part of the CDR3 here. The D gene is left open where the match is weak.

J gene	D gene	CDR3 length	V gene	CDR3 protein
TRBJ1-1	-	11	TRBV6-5	ASSPTANTEAF
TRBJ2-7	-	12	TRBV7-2	ASSLRGSNYEQY
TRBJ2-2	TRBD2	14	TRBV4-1	ASSQTSGRFTGELF
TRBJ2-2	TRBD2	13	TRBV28	ASTISGPNTGELF
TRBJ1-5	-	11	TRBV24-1	ATSDQWTQPQH
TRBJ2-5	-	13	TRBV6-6	ASSYFGGLLETQY
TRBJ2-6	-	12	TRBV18	ASSPVDGANVLT
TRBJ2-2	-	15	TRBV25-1	ASSDAGVSPNTGELF
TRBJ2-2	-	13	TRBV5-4	ASSVWGPNTGELF
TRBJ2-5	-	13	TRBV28	ASNNYGGPGETQY
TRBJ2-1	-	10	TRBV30	AWKLDYNEQF
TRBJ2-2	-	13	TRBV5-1	ASSLGAGNTGELF